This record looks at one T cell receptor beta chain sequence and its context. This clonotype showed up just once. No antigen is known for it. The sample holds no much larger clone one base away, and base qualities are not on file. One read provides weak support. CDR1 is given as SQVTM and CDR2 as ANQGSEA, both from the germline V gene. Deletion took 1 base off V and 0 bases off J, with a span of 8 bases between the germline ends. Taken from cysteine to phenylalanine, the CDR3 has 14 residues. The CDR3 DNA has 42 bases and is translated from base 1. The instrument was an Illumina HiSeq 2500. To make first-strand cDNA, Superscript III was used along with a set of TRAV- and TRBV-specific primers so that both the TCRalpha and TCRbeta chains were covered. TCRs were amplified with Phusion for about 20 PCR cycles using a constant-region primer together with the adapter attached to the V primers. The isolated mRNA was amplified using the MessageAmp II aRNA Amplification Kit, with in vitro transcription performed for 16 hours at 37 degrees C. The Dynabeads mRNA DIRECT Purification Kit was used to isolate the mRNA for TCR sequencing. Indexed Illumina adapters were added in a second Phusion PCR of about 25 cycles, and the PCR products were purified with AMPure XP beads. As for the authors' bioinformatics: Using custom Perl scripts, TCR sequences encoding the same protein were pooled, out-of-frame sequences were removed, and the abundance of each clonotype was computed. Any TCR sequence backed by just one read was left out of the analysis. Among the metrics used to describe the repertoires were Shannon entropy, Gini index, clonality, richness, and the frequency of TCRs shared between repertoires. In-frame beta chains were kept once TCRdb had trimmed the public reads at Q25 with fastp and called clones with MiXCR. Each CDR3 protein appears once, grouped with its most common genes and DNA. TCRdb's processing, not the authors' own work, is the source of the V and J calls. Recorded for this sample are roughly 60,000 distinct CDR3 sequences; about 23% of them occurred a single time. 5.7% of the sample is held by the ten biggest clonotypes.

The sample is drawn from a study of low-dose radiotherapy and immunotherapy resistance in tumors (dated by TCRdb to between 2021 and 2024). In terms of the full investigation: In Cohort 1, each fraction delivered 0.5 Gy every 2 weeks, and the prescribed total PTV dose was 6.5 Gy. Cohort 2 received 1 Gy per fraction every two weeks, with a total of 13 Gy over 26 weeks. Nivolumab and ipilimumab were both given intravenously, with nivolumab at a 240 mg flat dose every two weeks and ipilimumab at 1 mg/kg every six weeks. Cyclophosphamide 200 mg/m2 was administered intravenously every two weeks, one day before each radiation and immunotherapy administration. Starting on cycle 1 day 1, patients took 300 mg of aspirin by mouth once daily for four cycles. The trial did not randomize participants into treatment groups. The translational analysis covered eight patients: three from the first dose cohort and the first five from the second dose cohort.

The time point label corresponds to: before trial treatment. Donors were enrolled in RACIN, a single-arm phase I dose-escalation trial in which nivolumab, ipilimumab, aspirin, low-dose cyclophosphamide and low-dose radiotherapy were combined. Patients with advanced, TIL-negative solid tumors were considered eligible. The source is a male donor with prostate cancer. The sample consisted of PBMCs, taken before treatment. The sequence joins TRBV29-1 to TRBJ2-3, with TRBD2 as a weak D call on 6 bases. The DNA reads TGCAGCGTTGAAGTCGGGGGAAGCACAGATACGCAGTATTTT. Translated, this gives CSVEVGGSTDTQYF.